This paragraph reports one T cell receptor (beta chain). Antigen unknown. This CDR3 is built from 16 residues. Trimming removed 4 bases from V and 7 bases from J; junction bases left unmatched: 9. Germline lookup yields CDR1 LGHDT and CDR2 YNNKEL (reference sequence). These data originate in a study of T cell repertoires in cytomegalovirus infection. Study in general: Recently identified HLA-C-restricted CMV epitopes and well-studied HLA-B-restricted CMV epitopes were used by the study.

TCRdb re-called the reads with MiXCR, one entry per CDR3 protein. The sample records around 95,000 distinct CDR3 sequences, about 31% being singletons. Regarding the study as a whole: CMV-specific HLA-C-restricted TCR beta clonotypes dominated the ex vivo response.

This TCR derives from a human donor in good health (CMV status not recorded). Some clones in this sample may be carry-over from other donors' samples. This specimen was CD8+ T cells from cultured PBMCs, taken from culture after CMV antigen stimulation. V usage is TRBV3-1 and J usage is TRBJ2-2, with 10 positions matching TRBD2. For the CDR3, the DNA is TGTGCCAGCAGCCCCCCGTTAGCGGGGGGTATCGGGGAGCTGTTTTTT. This encodes CASSPPLAGGIGELFF.